A single T cell receptor beta chain is shown here with its context. These data come from a study of T cell changes during pregnancy in multiple sclerosis. V was cut by 3 bases and J by 2 bases, with 8 bases left in between. The germline CDR1 and CDR2 sequences are LNHNV and YYDKDF (reference sequence). The CDR3 is 13 residues long. Some clones are missing from TCRdb's copy, which holds only in-frame ones; the method was immunoSEQ multiplex PCR. Of approximately 90,000 clones in the sample, about nine tenths were seen once. This TCR was recovered from a female donor with multiple sclerosis, enrolled in a pregnancy study. The rearrangement uses TRBV15 and TRBJ2-7, with D possibly matching TRBD1 (6 bases). This specimen consisted of peripheral blood, obtained in the first trimester of pregnancy. CDR3 DNA: TGTGCCACCAGCAGGAAGGGGGCCTACGAGCAGTACTTC. Encoded protein: CATSRKGAYEQYF.